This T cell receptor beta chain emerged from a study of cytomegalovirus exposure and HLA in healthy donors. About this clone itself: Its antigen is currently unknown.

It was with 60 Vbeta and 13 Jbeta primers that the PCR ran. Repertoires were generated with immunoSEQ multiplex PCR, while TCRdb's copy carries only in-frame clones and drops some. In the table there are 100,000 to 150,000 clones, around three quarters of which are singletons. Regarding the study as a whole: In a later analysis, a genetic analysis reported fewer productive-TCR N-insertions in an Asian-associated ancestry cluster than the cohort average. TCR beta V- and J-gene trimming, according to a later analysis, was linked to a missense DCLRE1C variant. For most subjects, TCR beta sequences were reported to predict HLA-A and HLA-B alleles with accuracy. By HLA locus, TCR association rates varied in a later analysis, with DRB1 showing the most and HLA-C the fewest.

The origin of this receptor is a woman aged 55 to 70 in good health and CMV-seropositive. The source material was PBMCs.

The CDR3 sequence is CSVTPTGGGGYGYTF. The CDR3 coding sequence is TGCAGCGTAACACCCACAGGGGGCGGTGGCTATGGCTACACCTTC. The V and J genes are TRBV29-1 and TRBJ1-2, with 9 bases fitting TRBD1. The CDR3 runs to 15 residues. Germline assignment: CDR1 SQVTM and CDR2 ANQGSEA. Germline trimming cut 6 bases from V and 4 bases from J; bases unmatched to any gene: 12. Together with reference TRBV29-1 and TRBJ1-2, the CDR3 gives the full variable domain: SAVISQKPSRDICQRGTSLTIQCQVDSQVTMMFWYRQQPGQSLTLIATANQGSEATYESGFVIDKFPISRPNLTFSTLTVSNMSPEDSSIYLCSVTPTGGGGYGYTFGSGTRLTVV.